This TCR beta chain was documented in a study of neurological immune-mediated disorders. Study-level points and caveats: Falling below healthy controls, multiple sclerosis showed the least TCR clonal expansion, while HTLV-1-associated myelopathy showed the most.

CDR3 length equals 14 residues. V lost 1 base and J lost 8, with 12 bases in between. Per germline, CDR1 SGHTA and CDR2 FQGNSA. TCRdb reprocessed the 5' RACE reads via MiXCR and lists one record per CDR3 protein. The sample records around 31,000 distinct CDR3 sequences, about 4% being singletons. This clonotype was seen many times. What it binds is not known. A much more abundant neighbour one base away suggests this may be a read error. A blood bank in Maryland, USA, provided the volunteers who served as healthy controls. The receptor was isolated from a woman between 40 and 55 years old in good health. The sample comprised CD4+ T cells from blood. The chain carries TRBV7-2 and TRBJ1-5; D not resolved. CDR3 in DNA: TGTGCCAGCAGCTTAGACGGGGTGAGGGAGCCCCAGCATTTT. This sequence encodes CASSLDGVREPQHF.